Listed below are T cell receptor beta chains from one sample, sequenced in a study of blood T cell repertoires in COVID-19. Sequencing used immunoSEQ multiplex PCR; TCRdb keeps in-frame clones, though not all of them. The sample includes approximately 300,000 clones, around 90% of them seen just once. Sequencing was done on a sample of PBMCs or T cells enriched from blood (not recorded which). The origin of the receptors is a woman aged 25 to 39 who had recovered from COVID-19. Each CDR3 is given with its conserved first and last residue. D genes are given only for firm matches. Clone size, where shown, is once, few, many, or a class for clones that have expanded.

CDR3aa: CASSLYHSGPNTEAFF
CDR3nt: TGTGCCAGCAGCTTGTATCACAGTGGGCCGAACACTGAAGCTTTCTTT
abundance: .
v_gene: TRBV5-5
j_gene: TRBJ1-1
d_gene: .

CDR3aa: CASSFKDKGYGYTF
CDR3nt: TGTGCCAGCAGTTTCAAGGACAAGGGGTATGGCTACACCTTC
abundance: once
v_gene: TRBV28
j_gene: TRBJ1-2
d_gene: .

CDR3aa: CASSTRQSSNEQFF
CDR3nt: TGTGCCAGTAGTACCCGACAAAGCTCAAATGAGCAGTTCTTC
abundance: few
v_gene: TRBV19
j_gene: TRBJ2-1
d_gene: .

CDR3aa: CASSMLRGGTDTQYF
CDR3nt: TGTGCCAGTAGTATGCTCCGGGGTGGCACAGATACGCAGTATTTT
abundance: .
v_gene: TRBV19
j_gene: TRBJ2-3
d_gene: .

CDR3aa: CASSLSSGSYNEQFF
CDR3nt: TGTGCCAGCAGCTTATCTAGCGGTTCCTACAATGAGCAGTTCTTC
abundance: once
v_gene: TRBV11-2
j_gene: TRBJ2-1
d_gene: TRBD2

CDR3aa: CASSYEGHGYTF
CDR3nt: TGTGCCAGCAGTTATGAGGGCCACGGCTACACCTTC
abundance: .
v_gene: TRBV6-2/TRBV6-3
j_gene: TRBJ1-2
d_gene: .

CDR3aa: CATTGQGSHNEQFF
CDR3nt: TGTGCCACCACAGGACAGGGGTCCCACAATGAGCAGTTCTTC
abundance: .
v_gene: TRBV24-1
j_gene: TRBJ2-1
d_gene: TRBD1

CDR3aa: CASSPGEANEKLFF
CDR3nt: TGTGCCAGCAGCCCAGGGGAAGCTAATGAAAAACTGTTTTTT
abundance: once
v_gene: TRBV3-1/TRBV3-2
j_gene: TRBJ1-4
d_gene: .

CDR3aa: CASSLDRTEAFF
CDR3nt: TGCGCCAGCAGCTTGGACAGGACTGAAGCTTTCTTT
abundance: .
v_gene: TRBV5-1
j_gene: TRBJ1-1
d_gene: .

CDR3aa: CASSYSAGGIGQPQHF
CDR3nt: TGTGCCAGCAGTTACTCCGCAGGGGGTATTGGTCAGCCCCAGCATTTT
abundance: .
v_gene: TRBV6-6
j_gene: TRBJ1-5
d_gene: TRBD1

CDR3aa: CASRTGTSGGYEQYF
CDR3nt: TGTGCCAGCAGGACCGGGACTAGCGGGGGTTACGAGCAGTACTTC
abundance: .
v_gene: TRBV27
j_gene: TRBJ2-7
d_gene: TRBD2

CDR3aa: CASSEGSGGRQPQHF
CDR3nt: TGTGCCAGCAGTGAAGGTTCGGGGGGCAGGCAGCCCCAGCATTTT
abundance: once
v_gene: TRBV6-1
j_gene: TRBJ1-5
d_gene: .

CDR3aa: CAISYGTSGRSYEQYF
CDR3nt: TGTGCCATCAGCTACGGGACTAGCGGGAGGTCCTACGAGCAGTACTTC
abundance: .
v_gene: TRBV10-3
j_gene: TRBJ2-7
d_gene: TRBD2

CDR3aa: CASSLMDYTDTQYF
CDR3nt: TGTGCCAGCAGTTTAATGGACTACACAGATACGCAGTATTTT
abundance: .
v_gene: TRBV28
j_gene: TRBJ2-3
d_gene: .

CDR3aa: CASSLARGSNGELFF
CDR3nt: TGTGCCAGCAGCTTGGCCAGGGGAAGCAACGGGGAGCTGTTTTTT
abundance: .
v_gene: TRBV5-4
j_gene: TRBJ2-2
d_gene: .

CDR3aa: CASSYSHGTQAFF
CDR3nt: TGTGCCAGCAGTTACTCACACGGGACACAAGCTTTCTTT
abundance: once
v_gene: TRBV6-2/TRBV6-3
j_gene: TRBJ1-1
d_gene: .

CDR3aa: CASSSLAGGPYNEQFF
CDR3nt: TGTGCCAGCAGCTCCCTAGCGGGGGGGCCCTACAATGAGCAGTTCTTC
abundance: once
v_gene: TRBV7-6
j_gene: TRBJ2-1
d_gene: TRBD2

CDR3aa: CASSEVYIQETQYF
CDR3nt: TGTGCCAGCAGTGAAGTGTACATTCAAGAGACCCAGTACTTC
abundance: .
v_gene: TRBV2
j_gene: TRBJ2-5
d_gene: .

CDR3aa: CASSVQGGGTEAFF
CDR3nt: TGTGCCAGCAGCGTCCAGGGGGGCGGCACTGAAGCTTTCTTT
abundance: .
v_gene: TRBV11-2
j_gene: TRBJ1-1
d_gene: TRBD1

CDR3aa: CSASRTGTYEQYF
CDR3nt: TGCAGTGCTAGTAGGACGGGGACCTACGAGCAGTACTTC
abundance: .
v_gene: TRBV20-1
j_gene: TRBJ2-7
d_gene: .

CDR3aa: CASSLIPTGNTEAFF
CDR3nt: TGTGCCAGCAGTCTAATCCCCACAGGAAACACTGAAGCTTTCTTT
abundance: .
v_gene: TRBV27
j_gene: TRBJ1-1
d_gene: .

CDR3aa: CASSLNTGTGGSSGNTIYF
CDR3nt: TGTGCCAGCAGCTTAAATACCGGGACAGGGGGCAGCTCTGGAAACACCATATATTTT
abundance: once
v_gene: TRBV7-2
j_gene: TRBJ1-3
d_gene: TRBD1

CDR3aa: CASSLTSNYGYTF
CDR3nt: TGCGCCAGCAGCCTGACAAGTAACTATGGCTACACCTTC
abundance: .
v_gene: TRBV5-1
j_gene: TRBJ1-2
d_gene: .

CDR3aa: CASSTGGSNQPQHF
CDR3nt: TGTGCCAGCAGCACGGGGGGAAGCAATCAGCCCCAGCATTTT
abundance: .
v_gene: TRBV9
j_gene: TRBJ1-5
d_gene: .

CDR3aa: CATSRDSSTSGNTIYF
CDR3nt: TGTGCCACCAGCAGGGACAGTTCGACCTCTGGAAACACCATATATTTT
abundance: .
v_gene: TRBV15
j_gene: TRBJ1-3
d_gene: .

CDR3aa: CASSQAPGEQFF
CDR3nt: TGTGCCAGCAGCCAGGCCCCTGGTGAGCAGTTCTTC
abundance: .
v_gene: TRBV13
j_gene: TRBJ2-1
d_gene: .

CDR3aa: CASSIRTSGGSTDTQYF
CDR3nt: TGTGCCAGTAGTATAAGGACTAGCGGGGGGAGCACAGATACGCAGTATTTT
abundance: .
v_gene: TRBV19
j_gene: TRBJ2-3
d_gene: TRBD2

CDR3aa: CASSLVVDNSPLHF
CDR3nt: TGTGCCAGCAGCTTAGTAGTTGATAATTCACCCCTCCACTTT
abundance: .
v_gene: TRBV7-2
j_gene: TRBJ1-6
d_gene: .

CDR3aa: CASSLVGGQMETQYF
CDR3nt: TGTGCCAGCAGCTTAGTAGGGGGACAGATGGAGACCCAGTACTTC
abundance: .
v_gene: TRBV11-3
j_gene: TRBJ2-5
d_gene: TRBD1

CDR3aa: CASSQSGTRTGYEQYF
CDR3nt: TGCGCCAGCAGCCAGTCCGGGACTAGAACCGGTTACGAGCAGTACTTC
abundance: once
v_gene: TRBV4-1
j_gene: TRBJ2-7
d_gene: TRBD2

CDR3aa: CASSQESHTDTQYF
CDR3nt: TGCGCCAGCAGCCAAGAAAGCCACACAGATACGCAGTATTTT
abundance: .
v_gene: TRBV4-3
j_gene: TRBJ2-3
d_gene: .

CDR3aa: CASSLAPTSSYEQYF
CDR3nt: TGTGCCAGCAGCTTAGCACCGACTAGCTCCTACGAGCAGTACTTC
abundance: .
v_gene: TRBV7-9
j_gene: TRBJ2-7
d_gene: .

CDR3aa: CASGGQGQPEKLFF
CDR3nt: TGTGCCAGTGGGGGACAGGGACAGCCTGAAAAACTGTTTTTT
abundance: .
v_gene: TRBV19
j_gene: TRBJ1-4
d_gene: TRBD1

CDR3aa: CASRDRNYGYTF
CDR3nt: TGTGCCAGCAGGGACAGGAACTATGGCTACACCTTC
abundance: .
v_gene: TRBV28
j_gene: TRBJ1-2
d_gene: TRBD1

CDR3aa: CASSGQGAAFGTEAFF
CDR3nt: TGTGCCAGCAGTGGACAGGGAGCGGCGTTCGGCACTGAAGCTTTCTTT
abundance: .
v_gene: TRBV27
j_gene: TRBJ1-1
d_gene: TRBD1

CDR3aa: CASSFDRGHTEAFF
CDR3nt: TGTGCCAGCAGCTTTGACAGGGGACACACTGAAGCTTTCTTT
abundance: once
v_gene: TRBV7-9
j_gene: TRBJ1-1
d_gene: TRBD1

CDR3aa: CASTVDRSSTDTQYF
CDR3nt: TGTGCCAGCACCGTGGACAGATCTAGCACAGATACGCAGTATTTT
abundance: .
v_gene: TRBV7-2
j_gene: TRBJ2-3
d_gene: .

CDR3aa: CASSTTGGVHHKETQYF
CDR3nt: TGCGCCAGCAGTACAACGGGGGGCGTCCACCATAAGGAGACCCAGTACTTC
abundance: .
v_gene: TRBV5-1
j_gene: TRBJ2-5
d_gene: .

CDR3aa: CAISSWGRSADEQYF
CDR3nt: TGTGCCATCAGTTCATGGGGGCGATCGGCGGACGAGCAGTACTTC
abundance: .
v_gene: TRBV10-3
j_gene: TRBJ2-7
d_gene: .

CDR3aa: CASSLQGASGNTIYF
CDR3nt: TGTGCCAGCAGCTTACAGGGTGCCTCTGGAAACACCATATATTTT
abundance: .
v_gene: TRBV7-9
j_gene: TRBJ1-3
d_gene: .

CDR3aa: CASSNRDRDQPQHF
CDR3nt: TGTGCCAGTAGTAACCGGGACAGGGATCAGCCCCAGCATTTT
abundance: .
v_gene: TRBV19
j_gene: TRBJ1-5
d_gene: TRBD1

CDR3aa: CATSRAPKTSGSYNEQFF
CDR3nt: TGTGCCACCAGCAGAGCCCCCAAGACTAGCGGGAGTTACAATGAGCAGTTCTTC
abundance: .
v_gene: TRBV15
j_gene: TRBJ2-1
d_gene: TRBD2

CDR3aa: CASSPRLAGGPEAKNIQYF
CDR3nt: TGTGCCAGCAGCCCAAGACTAGCGGGGGGGCCGGAGGCCAAAAACATTCAGTACTTC
abundance: .
v_gene: TRBV4-2
j_gene: TRBJ2-4
d_gene: TRBD2

CDR3aa: CASSEEIIEKLFF
CDR3nt: TGTGCCAGCAGTGAAGAAATAATTGAAAAACTGTTTTTT
abundance: .
v_gene: TRBV2
j_gene: TRBJ1-4
d_gene: .

CDR3aa: CAISESRADRDRARVVYGYTF
CDR3nt: TGTGCCATCAGTGAGTCGCGGGCAGATAGGGACAGGGCTCGGGTCGTCTATGGCTACACCTTC
abundance: .
v_gene: TRBV10-3
j_gene: TRBJ1-2
d_gene: TRBD1

CDR3aa: CASSTSPDRGYGYTF
CDR3nt: TGTGCCAGCAGTACATCACCCGACAGGGGATATGGCTACACCTTC
abundance: .
v_gene: TRBV6-5
j_gene: TRBJ1-2
d_gene: TRBD1

CDR3aa: CASSPNLGVGSETQYF
CDR3nt: TGTGCCAGCAGCCCAAACCTCGGGGTCGGGTCGGAGACCCAGTACTTC
abundance: .
v_gene: TRBV25-1
j_gene: TRBJ2-5
d_gene: .

CDR3aa: CASRTGGSDYEQYF
CDR3nt: TGTGCCAGCAGAACCGGAGGGAGCGACTACGAGCAGTACTTC
abundance: .
v_gene: TRBV3-1/TRBV3-2
j_gene: TRBJ2-7
d_gene: .

CDR3aa: CASSSRQGSQYF
CDR3nt: TGTGCCAGCAGCTCCAGACAGGGGTCGCAGTACTTC
abundance: once
v_gene: TRBV28
j_gene: TRBJ2-7
d_gene: TRBD1

CDR3aa: CASSPDRAWETQYF
CDR3nt: TGCGCCAGCAGCCCGGACAGGGCCTGGGAGACCCAGTACTTC
abundance: .
v_gene: TRBV4-1
j_gene: TRBJ2-5
d_gene: TRBD1

CDR3aa: CASSGFVGQSDTQYF
CDR3nt: TGTGCCAGCAGTGGTTTCGTGGGACAGTCAGATACGCAGTATTTT
abundance: .
v_gene: TRBV28
j_gene: TRBJ2-3
d_gene: TRBD1

CDR3aa: CATSTTVTANYGYTF
CDR3nt: TGTGCCACCAGCACCACGGTGACAGCTAACTATGGCTACACCTTC
abundance: .
v_gene: TRBV15
j_gene: TRBJ1-2
d_gene: .

CDR3aa: CASSLSGYHYNEQFF
CDR3nt: TGTGCCAGCAGCCTGAGCGGGTACCACTACAATGAGCAGTTCTTC
abundance: .
v_gene: TRBV5-8
j_gene: TRBJ2-1
d_gene: .

CDR3aa: CASSFRGTQYF
CDR3nt: TGTGCCAGCAGTTTCCGGGGGACCCAGTACTTC
abundance: .
v_gene: TRBV28
j_gene: TRBJ2-5
d_gene: .

CDR3aa: CASSPGVNTEAFF
CDR3nt: TGTGCCAGCTCACCGGGAGTGAACACTGAAGCTTTCTTT
abundance: .
v_gene: TRBV18
j_gene: TRBJ1-1
d_gene: .

CDR3aa: CAWSVGTDYEQYF
CDR3nt: TGTGCCTGGAGTGTAGGGACTGACTACGAGCAGTACTTC
abundance: .
v_gene: TRBV30
j_gene: TRBJ2-7
d_gene: .

CDR3aa: CASSLGALETQYF
CDR3nt: TGTGCCAGCAGCTTGGGCGCCTTGGAGACCCAGTACTTC
abundance: .
v_gene: TRBV5-5
j_gene: TRBJ2-5
d_gene: .

CDR3aa: CASSLHQTSGAHF
CDR3nt: TGTGCCAGCAGCCTCCATCAGACTAGCGGGGCACACTTC
abundance: .
v_gene: TRBV3-1/TRBV3-2
j_gene: TRBJ2-5
d_gene: TRBD2

CDR3aa: CASSLGTDREQYF
CDR3nt: TGCGCCAGCAGCTTGGGAACGGACAGGGAGCAGTACTTC
abundance: once
v_gene: TRBV5-1
j_gene: TRBJ2-7
d_gene: TRBD1

CDR3aa: CASSLWRDRGTDTQYF
CDR3nt: TGTGCCAGCAGCTTGTGGAGGGACAGGGGCACAGATACGCAGTATTTT
abundance: .
v_gene: TRBV5-4
j_gene: TRBJ2-3
d_gene: TRBD1